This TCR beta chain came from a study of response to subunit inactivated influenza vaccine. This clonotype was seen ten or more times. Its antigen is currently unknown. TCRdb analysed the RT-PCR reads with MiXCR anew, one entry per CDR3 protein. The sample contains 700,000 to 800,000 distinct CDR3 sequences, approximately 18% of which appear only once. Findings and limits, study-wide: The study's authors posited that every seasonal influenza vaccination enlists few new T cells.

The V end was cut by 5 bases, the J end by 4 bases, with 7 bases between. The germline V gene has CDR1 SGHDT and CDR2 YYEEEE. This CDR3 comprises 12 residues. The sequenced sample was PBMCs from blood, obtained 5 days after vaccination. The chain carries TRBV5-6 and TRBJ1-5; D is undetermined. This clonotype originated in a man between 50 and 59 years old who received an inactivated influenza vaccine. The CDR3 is CASSSLNQPQHF. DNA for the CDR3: TGTGCCAGCAGTTCCCTTAATCAGCCCCAGCATTTT.